These 4 T cell receptor beta chains came from one sample sequenced in a study of blood T cell repertoires in COVID-19. TCRdb's copy holds only in-frame clones and misses some; the assay was immunoSEQ multiplex PCR. The table records a few hundred thousand clones, roughly 85% of them present only once. Sequencing was carried out using peripheral blood. The receptors originated from a human donor in a cohort sampled during active COVID-19.

The J gene is TRBJ1-5, the V gene TRBV5-6; a weak D match, TRBD1 (5 bases). The CDR3 has 13 residues. Trimming left V 1 base short and J 6 bases short, with 8 bases between. In germline, CDR1 is SGHDT, CDR2 YYEEEE. CDR3 DNA: TGTGCCAGCAGCTTGTCGGGGGGTCAGCCCCAGCATTTT. Translating it yields CASSLSGGQPQHF.

The chain couples TRBV6-5 to TRBJ1-4; a possible D gene is TRBD1 (5 bases). V shed 2 bases and J shed 7 bases, with 11 bases lying between them. This CDR3 has 14 amino acids. Germline assignment: CDR1 MNHEY and CDR2 SVGAGI. CDR3 DNA: TGTGCCAGCAGTTACCTCGGGGGTGGTGAAAAACTGTTTTTT. Encoded protein: CASSYLGGGEKLFF.

The chain recombines TRBV4-1 with TRBJ2-7, with no clear D. The V gene lost 3 bases and the J gene lost 0 bases, with 9 bases spanning the gap. Germline CDR1 and CDR2: MGHRA and YSYEKL. This CDR3 region has 14 residues. DNA of the CDR3: TGCGCCAGCAGCCACCCAGGATCCTCCTACGAGCAGTACTTC. Residues: CASSHPGSSYEQYF.

The V call is TRBV3-1 (or the pseudogene TRBV3-2), the J call TRBJ1-2, with D perhaps matching TRBD1 (5 bases). V was pared by 0 bases and J by 4 bases, with 15 bases between. Per the germline V gene, CDR1 is LGHDT and CDR2 is YNNKEL (reference sequence). There are 16 residues in the CDR3. CDR3 protein: CASSQDHRGGFYGYTF. The CDR3 nucleotides are TGTGCCAGCAGCCAAGATCATAGGGGTGGATTCTATGGCTACACCTTC.